This TCR beta chain was retrieved from a study of CD8+CD57+ T cells in acquired aplastic anemia. This CDR3 contains 16 residues. J lost 7 bases, V lost 5 bases, and 12 bases had no gene match. Only patients with CD8+CD57+ cell expansion on flow cytometry were chosen for sequencing. All participating patients were living with severe acquired aplastic anemia. With regard to this clonotype: Antigen unknown.

The template used for profiling TCR beta VDJ and CDR3 was genomic DNA. A single record per CDR3 protein comes from TCRdb applying MiXCR to the reads. The data hold a few hundred thousand distinct CDR3 sequences, with around 30% observed a single time. General study findings and limits: Simpson's diversity of CD8+ cells was not significantly different in patients compared with controls.

This sequence was found in a human donor with aplastic anemia. Sequencing used sorted CD4+, CD8+, or CD8+CD57+ T cells (not recorded which) from PBMCs. The V gene is TRBV12-3 or TRBV12-4, the J gene TRBJ2-1, with 9 positions matching TRBD2. CDR3 DNA sequence: TGTGCCAGCAGTCGTGGATTGGGGAGCGGGAGGAATGAGCAGTTCTTC. It codes for CASSRGLGSGRNEQFF.